The source of this TCR beta chain is a study of blood T cell repertoires in COVID-19. Across the whole study: Sites in the United States, Italy and Spain provided acute and convalescent COVID-19 samples. Nucleic acid was either cDNA or gDNA, and it came from T cells, B-cell-depleted T cells, or PBMCs.

Original methodology: For nucleated cells, counts were estimated from reference gene primer amplification. Sequenced by immunoSEQ multiplex PCR; TCRdb stores in-frame clones only, minus some. Clonal size and the V and J genes are those of that table, whereas D and trimming came from the DNA. The data hold approximately 290,000 clones, with 91% observed a single time. During active infection, Seattle patients enrolled and were then monitored through disease. The CDR3 contains 14 residues. From germline, CDR1 is SGHNT and CDR2 YYREEE (reference sequence). The V and J ends lost 4 bases and 2 bases, in that order; junction bases with no gene match: 3.

The chain combines TRBV5-4 with TRBJ1-1; 9 bases map to TRBD1. The origin of this receptor is a woman aged 30 to 39 with COVID-19, enrolled during active disease. Material: peripheral blood. The CDR3 DNA sequence: TGTGCCAGCAGCCAGGACAGGGGAAACACTGAAGCTTTCTTT. The encoded protein is CASSQDRGNTEAFF.